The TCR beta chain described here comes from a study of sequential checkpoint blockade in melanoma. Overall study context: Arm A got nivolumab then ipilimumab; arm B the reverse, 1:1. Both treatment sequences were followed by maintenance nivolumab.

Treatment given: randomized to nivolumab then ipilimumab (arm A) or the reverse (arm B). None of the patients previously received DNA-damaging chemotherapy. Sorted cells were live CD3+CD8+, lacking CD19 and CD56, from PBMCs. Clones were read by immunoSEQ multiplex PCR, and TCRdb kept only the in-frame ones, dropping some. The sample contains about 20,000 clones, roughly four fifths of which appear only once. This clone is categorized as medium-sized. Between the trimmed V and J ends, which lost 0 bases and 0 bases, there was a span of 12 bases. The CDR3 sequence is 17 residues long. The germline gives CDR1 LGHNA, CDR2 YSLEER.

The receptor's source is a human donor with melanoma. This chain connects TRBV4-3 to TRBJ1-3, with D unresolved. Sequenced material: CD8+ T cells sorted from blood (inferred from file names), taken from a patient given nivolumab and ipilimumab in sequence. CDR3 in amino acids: CASSQDSSFSSGNTIYF. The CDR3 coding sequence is TGCGCCAGCAGCCAAGACTCCTCCTTCAGCTCTGGAAACACCATATATTTT.